This TCR beta chain was sequenced in a study of yellow fever vaccine responses in identical twins. The study's findings and limits: Reports say the vaccine T cell response in twins looked partly convergent and partly personalized.

As for this clonotype: What it binds is unknown. It is unclear where the CDR3 begins or ends on the DNA, so no DNA is shown, and the CDR3 is as TCRdb lists it.

TCRdb analysed the RT-PCR reads with MiXCR anew, one entry per CDR3 protein. The sample records 2,500 or so distinct CDR3 sequences, roughly 90% being singletons. With termini counted, the CDR3 has 12 amino acids. Germline loops: CDR1 MDHEN, CDR2 SYDVKM. The clonotype comes from a young woman who received the yellow fever vaccine. Sequenced material: T cells from blood (PBMCs), unsorted or a sorted subset (not recorded which), taken before or after yellow fever vaccination (not recorded which). The chain recombines TRBV28 with TRBJ2-1. The CDR3 loop is CASSSSWDEQFF.